Below, one TCR beta chain is given with its context. This record belongs to a study of blood T cell repertoires in COVID-19. Study details: The study drew acute and convalescent COVID-19 samples from the United States, Italy and Spain.

Original analysis: Estimation of nucleated cell counts relied on the amplification of reference gene primers. Sequencing used immunoSEQ multiplex PCR; TCRdb keeps in-frame clones, though not all of them. V and J calls and clone size come straight from that table; D and trimming were deduced from the DNA. Seen here are 160,000 or so clones, roughly 84% observed once, and the top ten hold 1% to 1.2%. V dropped 5 bases and J dropped 8; count of bases not matched to a gene: 12. The V gene's germline CDR1 is SGHVS and CDR2 FQNEAQ. This CDR3 is built from 15 residues. This clonotype was obtained from a man between 40 and 49 years old with acute or convalescent COVID-19. The chain links TRBV7-8 to TRBJ1-2, with 9 bases aligning to TRBD1. The material sequenced was peripheral blood. The CDR3 reads CASSPGQGPVRGYTF. CDR3 coding DNA: TGTGCCAGCAGCCCGGGACAGGGACCGGTGAGGGGCTACACCTTC. The full variable domain, completed using reference TRBV7-8 and TRBJ1-2, is GAGVSQSPRYKVAKRGQDVALRCDPISGHVSLFWYQQALGQGPEFLTYFQNEAQLDKSGLPSDRFFAERPEGSVSTLKIQRTQQEDSAVYLCASSPGQGPVRGYTFGSGTRLTVV.